These 31 T cell receptor beta chains came from one sample sequenced in a study of blood T cell repertoires in COVID-19. Generated by immunoSEQ multiplex PCR, the TCRdb table keeps only in-frame clones and is missing some. The data hold some 350,000 clones, with approximately 86% observed a single time. The specimen sequenced was peripheral blood. These receptors were obtained from a human donor in a cohort sampled during active COVID-19.

The chain combines TRBV7-9 with TRBJ2-7; TRBD1 might be the D (5 bases). CDR3 size: 14 residues. V shed 1 base and J shed 8 bases, with 15 bases lying between them. Per the germline V gene, CDR1 is SEHNR and CDR2 is FQNEAQ (reference sequence). The CDR3 nucleotides read TGTGCCAGCAGCTTAGTGGGCAGGGTAGGCCAGCAGTACTTC. This sequence encodes CASSLVGRVGQQYF.

In this sample, this clone turned up a few times. This rearrangement joins TRBV19 to TRBJ1-5; D uncertain. Germline CDR1 LNHDA, CDR2 SQIVND (reference sequence). V was clipped by 6 bases and J by 4 bases, with 10 bases between them. CDR3 size: 13 residues. CDR3: CASRKQQNQPQHF. The CDR3 DNA reads TGTGCCAGTAGGAAACAGCAGAATCAGCCCCAGCATTTT.

The chain carries TRBV15 and TRBJ2-5; 7 bases match TRBD2. V lost 3 bases, J lost 5 bases, and 12 bases stayed unmatched. This CDR3 region has 16 residues. Per germline, CDR1 LNHNV and CDR2 YYDKDF (reference sequence). The CDR3 DNA reads TGTGCCACCAGCAGGTGGGGGGGGGTTAGCGGGGAGACCCAGTACTTC. Protein product: CATSRWGGVSGETQYF.

CDR3: CASGTPGGYTF. The CDR3 nucleotides read TGTGCCAGCGGAACACCAGGGGGCTACACCTTC. V and J are TRBV6-5 and TRBJ1-2; D might be TRBD1 (5 bases). Germline loops: CDR1 MNHEY, CDR2 SVGAGI. The CDR3 loop spans 11 amino acids. The ends were cut back, 8 bases at V and 8 bases at J, with 12 bases in the middle.

The J gene is TRBJ2-2, the V gene TRBV4-1; 7 bases are a match to TRBD1. Germline CDR1 is MGHRA and CDR2 is YSYEKL. This CDR3 contains 16 residues. Trimming at V came to 0 bases and at J to 2 bases, leaving 3 bases not matched to a gene. CDR3 loop: CASSQDRGLNTGELFF. In DNA form, the CDR3 reads TGCGCCAGCAGCCAAGATAGGGGGCTCAACACCGGGGAGCTGTTTTTT.

V is TRBV6-5 and J is TRBJ2-5; 9 bases match TRBD1. Germline V CDR1 and CDR2: MNHEY, SVGAGI. CDR3 length: 13 amino acids. V was pared by 5 bases and J by 5 bases, with 3 bases of the junction left unmatched. Written as DNA, the CDR3 is TGTGCCAGCAGTAACAGGGGGCGGGAGACCCAGTACTTC. The encoded protein is CASSNRGRETQYF.

The CDR3 protein is CASSLDRDSGYTF. The CDR3 nucleotides read TGTGCCAGCAGCTTGGACAGGGATTCTGGCTACACCTTC. The V call is TRBV5-5, the J call TRBJ1-2; tentatively, D is TRBD1 (6 bases). V lost 0 bases and J 7 bases, leaving 10 bases between the germline ends. In germline, CDR1 is SGHKS, CDR2 YYEKEE (reference sequence). The CDR3 covers 13 residues.

The rearrangement joins TRBV30 to TRBJ2-7; no definite D call. Germline V lookup: CDR1 GTSNPN, CDR2 SVGIG (reference sequence). There are 11 residues in the CDR3. The V end was cut by 1 base, the J end by 3 bases, with 4 bases between. CDR3 sequence: CAWSAVYEQYF. Here the CDR3 DNA reads TGTGCCTGGAGTGCGGTCTACGAGCAGTACTTC. The whole variable domain, remainder taken from reference TRBV30 and TRBJ2-7, is SQTIHQWPATLVQPVGSPLSLECTVEGTSNPNLYWYRQAAGRGLQLLFYSVGIGQISSEVPQNLSASRPQDRQFILSSKKLLLSDSGFYLCAWSAVYEQYFGPGTRLTVT.

This clone has a single count. The J gene is TRBJ2-5, the V gene TRBV5-4; 10 nucleotides match TRBD1. The CDR3 spans 15 residues. The germline CDR1 and CDR2 sequences are SGHNT and YYREEE (reference sequence). Losses at the gene ends were 4 bases for V and 5 bases for J; bases not matched to a gene: 8. CDR3 sequence (DNA): TGTGCCAGCAGCAAGGACAGGGGGTTCTTTGAGACCCAGTACTTC. Translating gives CASSKDRGFFETQYF.

J is TRBJ2-1 and V is TRBV12-3 or TRBV12-4; the match to TRBD1 covers 8 bases. CDR3 length equals 11 residues. The trim removed 6 bases at V and 15 bases at J, leaving 7 bases unmatched. The DNA of the CDR3 is TGTGCCAGCAGCCGGACAGGGTTTAGGTTCTTC. This sequence encodes CASSRTGFRFF.

This clone has just a few counts. The chain is built from TRBV4-2 and TRBJ1-6; the match to TRBD1 covers 9 bases. Germline CDR1 LGHNA, CDR2 YNFKEQ. V lost 0 bases, J lost 4 bases, and 7 bases stayed unmatched. This CDR3 has 18 amino acids. CDR3 sequence (DNA): TGTGCCAGCAGCCAAGATGAAACAGGACAGGGGTATAATTCACCCCTCCACTTT. Translating gives CASSQDETGQGYNSPLHF.

The rearrangement joins TRBV2 to TRBJ1-1, with a weak D call TRBD1 (6 bases). V lost 7 bases, J lost 5 bases, and 20 bases lay in between. The CDR3 extends over 15 amino acids. Germline V CDR1 and CDR2: SNHLY, FYNNEI. The CDR3 region is CASNRNRVRKTEAFF. CDR3 in DNA: TGTGCCAGCAATCGAAACAGGGTCAGAAAAACTGAAGCTTTCTTT. The entire variable domain, with the rest obtained from reference TRBV2 and TRBJ1-1, is as follows: EPEVTQTPSHQVTQMGQEVILRCVPISNHLYFYWYRQILGQKVEFLVSFYNNEISEKSEIFDDQFSVERPDGSNFTLKIRSTKLEDSAMYFCASNRNRVRKTEAFFGQGTRLTVV.

V gene TRBV16 combines with J gene TRBJ2-3, with 7 bases lining up with TRBD2. The CDR3 is 13 amino acids. Losses at the gene ends were 0 bases for V and 8 bases for J; bases not matched to a gene: 2. CDR1 and CDR2 (germline): KGHSY, FQNENV. The CDR3 nucleotides read TGTGCCAGCAGCCAATCTTCTAGCGGTACGCAGTATTTT. Its translation is CASSQSSSGTQYF.

This chain uses TRBV7-2 with TRBJ2-3, with D perhaps matching TRBD2 (6 bases). Germline V CDR1 and CDR2: SGHTA, FQGNSA. The CDR3 runs to 12 residues. V lost 5 bases, J lost 5 bases, and 8 bases lay in between. The CDR3 region is CASSPGVDTQYF. The CDR3 DNA reads TGTGCCAGCAGCCCGGGGGTAGATACGCAGTATTTT.

The V and J genes are TRBV28 and TRBJ2-4, with TRBD2 as a possible D gene (6 bases). Germline CDR1 reads MDHEN; CDR2 reads SYDVKM. The CDR3 contains 15 residues. Trimming took off 5 bases at V and 3 bases at J, with 14 bases between the two ends. The CDR3 loop is CASSAPGEVKNIQYF. As DNA, the CDR3 is TGTGCCAGCAGTGCTCCGGGGGAGGTCAAAAACATTCAGTACTTC. Full variable domain (missing parts from reference TRBV28 and TRBJ2-4): DVKVTQSSRYLVKRTGEKVFLECVQDMDHENMFWYRQDPGLGLRLIYFSYDVKMKEKGDIPEGYSVSREKKERFSLILESASTNQTSMYLCASSAPGEVKNIQYFGAGTRLSVL.

This clone has only a few counts. The chain recombines TRBV12-1 with TRBJ1-6. TRBV12-1 is termed a pseudogene. This CDR3 contains 15 residues. The CDR3, as DNA: TGTGCCAGCAGCGCCGGACTGACGGATAATTCACCCCTCCACTTT. This gives the protein CASSAGLTDNSPLHF.

The genes are TRBV19 and TRBJ1-3; 7 bases are shared with TRBD1. The germline CDR1 and CDR2 sequences are LNHDA and SQIVND (reference sequence). The CDR3 runs 14 residues. V gave up 7 bases and J gave up 3 bases; unmatched junction bases: 6. The DNA of the CDR3 is TGTGCCAGTACCGACAGGGAAGTTGGAAACACCATATATTTT. It specifies CASTDREVGNTIYF.

In DNA form, the CDR3 reads TGCGCCAGCAGTCGAAGACCGGGGGACACTGAAGCTTTCTTT. Amino acid sequence: CASSRRPGDTEAFF. The chain recombines TRBV4-1 with TRBJ1-1; D possibly corresponds to TRBD1 (5 bases). V lost 6 bases and J 3 bases, leaving 14 bases between the germline ends. Per the germline V gene, CDR1 is MGHRA and CDR2 is YSYEKL. This CDR3 is built from 14 residues.

The genes are TRBV19 and TRBJ1-2; D is unresolved. This CDR3 spans 13 amino acids. V dropped 8 bases and J dropped 4 bases, with 14 bases sitting between them. The germline CDR1 and CDR2 sequences are LNHDA and SQIVND (reference sequence). The CDR3 reads CASAAGLSYGYTF. The DNA of the CDR3 is TGTGCCAGTGCCGCCGGGTTGAGCTATGGCTACACCTTC.

The V call is TRBV4-1, the J call TRBJ2-7, with D possibly being TRBD2 (5 bases). The CDR3 is 14 amino acids. Deletions cut 3 bases from V and 4 bases from J, with 13 bases between. Germline loops: CDR1 MGHRA, CDR2 YSYEKL. CDR3 protein: CASSQTELGYEQYF. DNA of the CDR3: TGCGCCAGCAGCCAGACGGAACTAGGATACGAGCAGTACTTC.

V and J are TRBV11-2 and TRBJ2-1; no firm D call. The germline CDR1 and CDR2 sequences are SGHAT and FQNNGV. Trimming took 5 bases from V and 5 from J, leaving 10 bases between them. The CDR3 spans 13 residues. Here the CDR3 DNA reads TGTGCCAGCAGCCAACAACTAAACAATGAGCAGTTCTTC. Encoded protein: CASSQQLNNEQFF. Combining the CDR3 with reference TRBV11-2 and TRBJ2-1 gives the whole variable domain EAGVAQSPRYKIIEKRQSVAFWCNPISGHATLYWYQQILGQGPKLLIQFQNNGVVDDSQLPKDRFSAERLKGVDSTLKIQPAKLEDSAVYLCASSQQLNNEQFFGPGTRLTVL.

The chain is built from TRBV5-1 and TRBJ2-7; 7 nucleotides align to TRBD2. CDR1 is SGHRS and CDR2 is YFSETQ in the germline V gene. V was clipped by 3 bases and J by 1 base; unmatched bases: 4. CDR3 size: 14 residues. CDR3 bases: TGCGCCAGCAGCTCGTCGGGGGGTTCCTACGAGCAGTACTTC. Translating gives CASSSSGGSYEQYF.

The chain employs TRBV11-2 and TRBJ2-7, with 8 bases aligning to TRBD1. CDR1 SGHAT and CDR2 FQNNGV come from the germline V gene. The CDR3 runs 15 residues. V lost 5 bases and J lost 4; bases outside the gene matches: 10. CDR3 coding DNA: TGTGCCAGCAGCAATCTCCAGGGGGCGGGGTACGAGCAGTACTTC. This codes for CASSNLQGAGYEQYF.

The table lists this clone with a count of one. This chain links TRBV18 with TRBJ1-5; D remains ambiguous. The V end lost 4 bases, the J end lost 4 bases, and 5 bases lay between the germline ends. This CDR3 spans 12 amino acids. Germline V CDR1 and CDR2: KGHSH, LQKENI. The CDR3 nucleotides are TGTGCCAGCTCACTTCCGAATCAGCCCCAGCATTTT. Amino acid sequence: CASSLPNQPQHF.

This chain joins TRBV10-3 and TRBJ1-2, with 10 nucleotides matching TRBD1. Germline CDR1 reads ENHRY; CDR2 reads SYGVKD. CDR3 length: 13 amino acids. Trimming at V came to 11 bases and at J to 0 bases, leaving 3 bases not matched to a gene. The CDR3 is CAFGTGANYGYTF. The CDR3 nucleotides are TGTGCCTTCGGGACAGGGGCTAACTATGGCTACACCTTC.

The rearrangement links TRBV23-1 to TRBJ2-3; a weak D match, TRBD1 (6 bases). TRBV23-1 is sorted into the ORF group, with uncertain function. The CDR3 is made up of 16 amino acids. V was clipped by 3 bases and J by 0 bases, with 13 bases between them. The CDR3, as DNA: TGCGCCAGCAGTCAGATCCGGGACATTAGCACAGATACGCAGTATTTT. Its translation: CASSQIRDISTDTQYF.

V usage is TRBV5-1 and J usage is TRBJ1-4; the match to TRBD1 covers 8 bases. In germline, CDR1 is SGHRS, CDR2 YFSETQ. After removal of 3 bases from V and 7 bases from J, the junction contained 8 bases not matched to a gene. The CDR3 loop spans 15 amino acids. CDR3 sequence (DNA): TGCGCCAGCAGCTACGGACAGGGTTGGAGTGAAAAACTGTTTTTT. Residues: CASSYGQGWSEKLFF.

This chain uses TRBV5-1 with TRBJ2-7; 8 nucleotides match TRBD1. CDR1 and CDR2 from the germline V gene are SGHRS and YFSETQ. This CDR3 has 15 residues. V shed 4 bases, J shed 0 bases, and the junction held 6 bases outside the gene matches. The CDR3 spells CASSDTGGLSYEQYF. As DNA, the CDR3 is TGCGCCAGCAGCGACACAGGGGGTCTCTCCTACGAGCAGTACTTC.

The J gene is TRBJ2-2, the V gene TRBV20-1, with D tentatively TRBD1 (6 bases). The V gene's germline CDR1 is DFQATT and CDR2 SNEGSKA (reference sequence). There are 15 residues in the CDR3. Trimming stripped 3 bases from V and 1 base from J, with 12 bases between. Written as DNA, the CDR3 is TGCAGTGCTAGTTCCCCCAGGGGGAACACCGGGGAGCTGTTTTTT. Encoded protein: CSASSPRGNTGELFF.

The chain employs TRBV25-1 and TRBJ1-5; TRBD1 matches at 8 bases. This CDR3 spans 15 amino acids. V was pared by 3 bases and J by 2 bases, with 3 bases of the junction left unmatched. Germline V lookup: CDR1 MGHDK, CDR2 SYGVNS. CDR3 coding DNA: TGTGCCAGCAGTGACGCAGGGGGCGGCAATCAGCCCCAGCATTTT. This sequence encodes CASSDAGGGNQPQHF.

This clone was seen at least ten times. V usage is TRBV7-9 and J usage is TRBJ2-4; D unclear. Trimming took off 6 bases at V and 0 bases at J, with 12 bases between the two ends. This CDR3 comprises 15 residues. Germline CDR1 is SEHNR and CDR2 is FQNEAQ (reference sequence). This CDR3 reads CASSVSGLAKNIQYF. As DNA, the CDR3 is TGTGCCAGCAGTGTATCAGGATTAGCCAAAAACATTCAGTACTTC.